This T cell receptor beta chain was retrieved from a study of blood T cell repertoires in COVID-19 (dated by TCRdb to 2018 to 2020). As for the study more broadly: Samples from collaborators originated in the United States, Italy and Spain and spanned both the acute and convalescent phases of COVID-19. Samples were obtained from the ongoing ImmuneRACE study (first 160 participants) and from about 1,300 subjects provided by 6 global collaborators. Sample metadata almost always included a de-identified subject ID, COVID-19 status, age in years and sex. Where available, HLA class I and class II types were obtained from metadata supplied by the sample provider rather than from assay-based typing. The prospective study material was composed of cDNA or gDNA derived from T cells, B-cell-depleted T cells, or PBMCs. The repertoires were made available in a free public database intended to serve as a resource for research on the immune response to SARS-CoV-2. The dataset comprised deeply sampled blood TCRbeta repertoires from subjects exposed to, actively infected with, or recovered from COVID-19. Overall study outcomes, separate from this receptor: How much clinical and demographic metadata was included differed by source and by participant, and the metadata was provided uncurated.

Details on this clone: Its binding antigen is unknown. Base qualities are not at hand, and no much larger clone is one base apart. This CDR3 is also generated by other DNA sequences in the sample.

TCRbeta CDR3 regions were amplified from genomic DNA using the immunoSEQ Assay, a bias-controlled multiplex PCR. The paper's processing steps were these. Within the assay, amplification of reference gene primers was used to estimate how many nucleated cells each sample contained. Sequence reads were collapsed and filtered to measure the absolute abundance of every unique TCRbeta CDR3 rearrangement. For each sample, productive Simpson clonality was calculated as the square root of Simpson's diversity index across productive rearrangements. Sourced from immuneACCESS, this table was stored by TCRdb with only in-frame sequences that have V and J called. A share of the clones is absent; for the studies checked, an unresolved V gene accounts for under half, and the remainder has no known explanation. The DNA gave D and trimming, while V, J and clone size come from that table. This sample is represented by some 460,000 clones; nearly 90% of them were singletons. Over 1.5% of the sample belongs to the ten largest clones.

From the cysteine up to the phenylalanine, the CDR3 has a length of 13 residues. The read is trimmed to its CDR3 DNA, 39 bases read in frame from base 1. Trimmed from V: 6 bases; trimmed from J: 4 bases; junction bases lacking a gene match: 5. CDR1 and CDR2, looked up from the germline V gene (reference sequence), are LNHDA and SQIVND. Participants in the prospective study were enrolled through a virtual design, were aged roughly 18 to 95 years, and lived in 24 United States geographic areas. To assign participants to cohorts, the prospective study relied on clinical history that participants themselves reported in a screening survey and a study questionnaire. In the prospective study, mobile phlebotomists collected whole blood, serum and a nasopharyngeal or oropharyngeal swab from each participant. Prospective study participants could optionally give additional blood draws and questionnaires over an approximately two-month period. Before DNA extraction, blood samples from the prospective study were shipped at room temperature or frozen.

Sample: PBMCs or T cells enriched from blood (not recorded which). This sequence was found in a woman aged 18-35 years with acute COVID-19. The sequence links TRBV19 to TRBJ1-1; 7 central bases correspond to TRBD1. The CDR3 reads CASRRQGGTEAFF. The DNA sequence follows: TGTGCCAGTAGACGTCAGGGGGGCACTGAAGCTTTCTTT. Reference TRBV19 and TRBJ1-1 proteins supply the regions before and after the CDR3; the full variable domain is: DGGITQSPKYLFRKEGQNVTLSCEQNLNHDAMYWYRQDPGQGLRLIYYSQIVNDFQKGDIAEGYSVSREKKESFPLTVTSAQKNPTAFYLCASRRQGGTEAFFGQGTRLTVV.